This passage covers 18 T cell receptor beta chains from one sample sequenced in a study of T cells in Graves' hyperthyroidism and ophthalmopathy. It was RNA transcripts that yielded the amplified TCR beta CDR3 regions. An initial round of RT-PCR targeting the TCR CDR3 relied on the HTBI primer set. TCRdb reanalysed the multiplex PCR reads using MiXCR and keeps one entry per CDR3 protein. Of over 650,000 distinct CDR3 sequences in the sample, roughly 15% were seen once. Sequencing was carried out using blood. The receptors shown here come from a young man with Graves' hyperthyroidism.

This clonotype has more than one count but fewer than ten. V and J are TRBV7-2 and TRBJ1-2, with D uncertain. The CDR3 runs 15 residues. The V gene's germline CDR1 is SGHTA and CDR2 FQGNSA. The V end was cut by 5 bases, the J end by 1 base, with 14 bases between. Here the CDR3 DNA reads TGTGCCAGCAGCCCTAATGCTATTCGTAACTATGGCTACACCTTC. This translates into CASSPNAIRNYGYTF.

There are many counts of this clonotype. The V and J genes are TRBV12-3 or TRBV12-4 and TRBJ2-5, with D maybe TRBD2 (6 bases). V dropped 4 bases and J dropped 3 bases, with 12 bases sitting between them. The CDR3 is made up of 14 amino acids. CDR3 in DNA: TGTGCCAGCAGTTCCGGAGGGCAAGAAGAGACCCAGTACTTC. This codes for CASSSGGQEETQYF.

In its sample, this clonotype was seen many times. This rearrangement joins TRBV29-1 to TRBJ2-1, with D uncertain. This CDR3 contains 12 residues. The germline V gene has CDR1 SQVTM and CDR2 ANQGSEA. V gave up 1 base and J gave up 6 bases, with 7 bases separating them. The CDR3 DNA is TGCAGCGTTGAAGGCCTGAGCAATGAGCAGTTCTTC. This sequence encodes CSVEGLSNEQFF.

This clonotype was observed at least ten times. This chain joins TRBV18 and TRBJ2-5; 7 bases line up with TRBD2. The V and J ends lost 2 bases and 1 base, in that order; junction bases with no gene match: 4. Germline-derived CDR1 and CDR2 are KGHSH and LQKENI. The CDR3 runs 15 residues. The CDR3 region has the DNA TGTGCCAGCTCACCAGCTAGCGGAGGCCAAGAGACCCAGTACTTC. Translating it yields CASSPASGGQETQYF. Full variable domain (rest looked up from reference TRBV18 and TRBJ2-5): NAGVMQNPRHLVRRRGQEARLRCSPMKGHSHVYWYRQLPEEGLKFMVYLQKENIIDESGMPKERFSAEFPKEGPSILRIQQVVRGDSAAYFCASSPASGGQETQYFGPGTRLLVL.

This clonotype was seen ten or more times. The chain joins TRBV6-2 or TRBV6-3 to TRBJ1-1; D is ambiguous. Trimming shortened V by 6 bases and J by 1 base, and 9 bases separated the two germline ends. The CDR3 totals 13 residues. Germline V gene lookup returns CDR1 MNHEY and CDR2 SVGEGT. CDR3 in amino acids: CASRNSENTEAFF. Written as DNA, the CDR3 is TGTGCCAGCAGGAATTCGGAGAACACTGAAGCTTTCTTT.

The chain links TRBV29-1 to TRBJ2-1, with D perhaps TRBD1 (6 bases). With 3 bases removed from V and 7 bases from J, the gap between germline ends came to 13 bases. This CDR3 contains 13 residues. Germline V CDR1 and CDR2: SQVTM, ANQGSEA. CDR3 DNA sequence: TGCAGCGTTGAGATACAGGGTTATAATGAGCAGTTCTTC. It specifies CSVEIQGYNEQFF.

This clonotype was detected many times. This chain uses TRBV12-3 or TRBV12-4 with TRBJ2-7, with 7 bases aligning to TRBD2. V shed 5 bases and J 1 base; nucleotides not matched to a gene: 2. The CDR3 is 13 residues long. In nucleotides, the CDR3 is TGTGCCAGCAGTCCGCGGGAGTCCTACGAGCAGTACTTC. Its translation: CASSPRESYEQYF.

The CDR3 nucleotides read TGTGCCACCATCACTCCGGGACAGCAACTTATGAACACTGAAGCTTTCTTT. This encodes CATITPGQQLMNTEAFF. V gene TRBV24-1 combines with J gene TRBJ1-1, with TRBD1 identical over 7 bases. The trim removed 8 bases at V and 0 bases at J, leaving 14 bases unmatched. The CDR3 length is 17 residues. Germline V CDR1 and CDR2: KGHDR, SFDVKD.

In this sample, this clonotype turned up many times. The CDR3: CASSLSGSGTYEQYF. DNA for the CDR3: TGTGCCAGCAGCCTCAGCGGGAGCGGGACCTACGAGCAGTACTTC. J is TRBJ2-7 and V is TRBV11-3, with 8 positions matching TRBD2. The CDR3 is 15 residues long. Germline V gene lookup returns CDR1 SGHNT and CDR2 YENEEA. The V segment lost 5 bases and the J segment 2 bases; nucleotides outside the gene matches: 8.

The sample holds a few counts of this clonotype. The chain links TRBV6-2 or TRBV6-3 to TRBJ2-1; 10 nucleotides match TRBD1. The CDR3 extends over 16 amino acids. V lost 6 bases, J lost 8 bases, and 13 bases stayed unmatched. CDR1 and CDR2 from the germline V gene are MNHEY and SVGEGT. CDR3 residues: CASSIAPGQGMYEQFF. In DNA form, the CDR3 reads TGTGCCAGCAGCATAGCACCGGGACAGGGGATGTATGAGCAGTTCTTC.

This clonotype was picked up one time. DNA of the CDR3: TGTGCCACCAGTGCCTCCGGGACACTTCAAGAGACCCAGTACTTC. As protein: CATSASGTLQETQYF. The J gene is TRBJ2-5, the V gene TRBV24-1, with D possibly TRBD1 on 6 matching bases. The CDR3 totals 15 residues. The V and J ends lost 5 bases and 2 bases respectively, with 14 bases between them. In germline, CDR1 is KGHDR, CDR2 SFDVKD.

This clonotype was counted at least ten times. The chain has TRBV30 and TRBJ2-7; the D gene could be TRBD1 or TRBD2 (7 bases each). V dropped 3 bases and J dropped 3 bases, with 15 bases sitting between them. The CDR3 length is 14 residues. The V gene's germline CDR1 is GTSNPN and CDR2 SVGIG (reference sequence). The CDR3 DNA follows: TGTGCCTGGAGGCCAGGGGGGGGCCTCTACGAGCAGTACTTC. As protein: CAWRPGGGLYEQYF.

This clonotype appeared many times. V usage is TRBV7-8 and J usage is TRBJ2-2, with D maybe TRBD2 (6 bases). V was cut by 3 bases and J by 0 bases, with 20 bases left in between. The CDR3 length is 19 residues. In germline, CDR1 is SGHVS, CDR2 FQNEAQ. The CDR3, as DNA: TGTGCCAGCAGCTTGGGGAGGTTTCCGTTTTCAGCGAACACCGGGGAGCTGTTTTTT. It translates to CASSLGRFPFSANTGELFF.

This clonotype was seen a handful of times. The chain has TRBV20-1 and TRBJ2-3, with a possible D match to TRBD2 (5 bases). Germline CDR1 DFQATT, CDR2 SNEGSKA (reference sequence). There are 14 residues in the CDR3. V was trimmed by 6 bases and J by 1 base, leaving 14 bases between them. CDR3 residues: CSARTSLGTDTQYF. CDR3 bases: TGCAGTGCCCGTACTAGTTTGGGCACAGATACGCAGTATTTT.

Concerning this clonotype: Germline and junction disagree at one end, which may indicate a read error. The rearrangement uses TRBV7-9 and TRBJ2-5, with D perhaps given as TRBD1 or TRBD2 (5 bases each). CDR1 is SEHNR and CDR2 is FQNEAQ in the germline V gene (reference sequence). The CDR3 runs 16 residues. The CDR3 protein is CASSQDNRRLQETQYF. In DNA form, the CDR3 reads TGCGCCAGCAGCCAAGATAACAGGAGGTTGCAAGAGACCCAGTACTTC.

This clonotype was recorded at least ten times. V and J are TRBV30 and TRBJ2-7; the D is unclear. The germline gives CDR1 GTSNPN, CDR2 SVGIG (reference sequence). This CDR3 is built from 11 residues. The V and J ends lost 3 bases and 2 bases respectively, with 5 bases between them. CDR3 bases: TGTGCCTGGAGGGAAACCTACGAGCAGTACTTC. This sequence encodes CAWRETYEQYF.

This clonotype was detected many times. V usage is TRBV12-3 or TRBV12-4 and J usage is TRBJ2-7; TRBD1 or TRBD2 may be the D gene (5 bases each). CDR3 length equals 10 residues. V lost 8 bases and J 4 bases, leaving 6 bases between the germline ends. In nucleotides, the CDR3 is TGTGCCAGCGGGGGATACGAGCAGTACTTC. Amino acids: CASGGYEQYF.

On this clonotype: This may stem from a read error, because a much larger clone lies one nucleotide away. The V gene is TRBV28, the J gene TRBJ1-2, with D possibly being TRBD1 (6 bases). The length of the CDR3 is 15 residues. V lost 5 bases, J lost 4 bases, and 17 bases lay in between. The germline V gene has CDR1 MDHEN and CDR2 SYDVKM. CDR3 nucleotides: TGTGCCAGCAGTCCACTCATGGGACACCTCTATGGCTACACCTTC. This gives the protein CASSPLMGHLYGYTF.